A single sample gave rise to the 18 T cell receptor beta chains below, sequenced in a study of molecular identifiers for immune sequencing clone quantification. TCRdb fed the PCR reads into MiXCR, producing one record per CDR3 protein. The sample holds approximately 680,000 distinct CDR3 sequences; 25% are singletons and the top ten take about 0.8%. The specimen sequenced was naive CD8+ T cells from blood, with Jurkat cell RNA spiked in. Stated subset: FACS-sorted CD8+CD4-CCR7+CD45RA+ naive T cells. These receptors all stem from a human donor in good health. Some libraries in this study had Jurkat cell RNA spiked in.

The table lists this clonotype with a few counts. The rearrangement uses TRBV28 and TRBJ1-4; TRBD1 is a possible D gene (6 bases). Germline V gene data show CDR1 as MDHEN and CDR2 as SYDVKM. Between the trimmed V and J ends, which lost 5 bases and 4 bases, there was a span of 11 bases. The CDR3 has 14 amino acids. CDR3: CASSLQGFNEKLFF. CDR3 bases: TGTGCCAGCAGTCTACAGGGATTTAATGAAAAACTGTTTTTT.

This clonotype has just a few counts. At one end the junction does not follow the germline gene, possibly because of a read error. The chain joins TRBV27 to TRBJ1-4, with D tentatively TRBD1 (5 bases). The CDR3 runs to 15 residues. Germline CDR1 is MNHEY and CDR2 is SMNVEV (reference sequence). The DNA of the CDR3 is TGTGCCAGCAGGAGACTGGGGGATTTTAATGAAGAACTGTTTTTT. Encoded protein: CASRRLGDFNEELFF.

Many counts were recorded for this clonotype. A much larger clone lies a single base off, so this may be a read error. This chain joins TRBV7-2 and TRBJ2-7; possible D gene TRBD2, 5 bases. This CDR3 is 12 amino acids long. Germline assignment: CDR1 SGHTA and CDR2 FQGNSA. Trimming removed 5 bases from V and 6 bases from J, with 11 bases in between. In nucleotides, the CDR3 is TGTGCCAGCAGCGTTGGAGGACCCGAGCAGTACTTC. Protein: CASSVGGPEQYF. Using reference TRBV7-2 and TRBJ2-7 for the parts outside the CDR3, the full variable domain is GAGVSQSPSNKVTEKGKDVELRCDPISGHTALYWYRQSLGQGLEFLIYFQGNSAPDKSGLPSDRFSAERTGGSVSTLTIQRTQQEDSAVYLCASSVGGPEQYFGPGTRLTVT.

CDR3 loop: CATSTELRNTEAFF. The CDR3 DNA sequence: TGTGCCACCAGCACCGAACTCCGGAACACTGAAGCTTTCTTT. The chain is built from TRBV15 and TRBJ1-1, with D hard to call. Germline CDR1 LNHNV, CDR2 YYDKDF (reference sequence). Trimming left V 4 bases short and J 1 base short, with 10 bases between. This CDR3 spans 14 amino acids.

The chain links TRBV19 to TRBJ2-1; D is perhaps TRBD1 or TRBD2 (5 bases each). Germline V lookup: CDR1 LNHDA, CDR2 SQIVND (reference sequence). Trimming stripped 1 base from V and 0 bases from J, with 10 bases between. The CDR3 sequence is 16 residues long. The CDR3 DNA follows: TGTGCCAGTAGTATAGTGGGGGAAAGCTCCTACAATGAGCAGTTCTTC. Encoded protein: CASSIVGESSYNEQFF.

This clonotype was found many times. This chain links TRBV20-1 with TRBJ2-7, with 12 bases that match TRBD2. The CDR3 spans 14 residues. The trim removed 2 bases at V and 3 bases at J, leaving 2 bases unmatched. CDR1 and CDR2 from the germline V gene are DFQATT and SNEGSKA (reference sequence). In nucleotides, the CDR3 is TGCAGTGCTAGAACGGGACTAGCGGGCTACGAGCAGTACTTC. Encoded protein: CSARTGLAGYEQYF.

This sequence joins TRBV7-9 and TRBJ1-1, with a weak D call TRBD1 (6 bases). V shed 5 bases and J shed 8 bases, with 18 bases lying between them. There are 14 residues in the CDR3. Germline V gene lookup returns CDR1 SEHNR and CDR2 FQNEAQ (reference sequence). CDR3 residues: CASSRLTGIGEAFF. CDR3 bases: TGTGCCAGCAGCAGACTTACAGGGATAGGCGAAGCTTTCTTT.

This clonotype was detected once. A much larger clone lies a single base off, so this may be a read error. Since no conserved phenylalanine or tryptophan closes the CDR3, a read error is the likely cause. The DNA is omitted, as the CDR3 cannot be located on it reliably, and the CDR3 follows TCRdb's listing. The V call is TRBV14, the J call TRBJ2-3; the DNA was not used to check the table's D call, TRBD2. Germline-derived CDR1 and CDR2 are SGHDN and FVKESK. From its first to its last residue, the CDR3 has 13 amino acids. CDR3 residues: CASSQGRTSGRYL.

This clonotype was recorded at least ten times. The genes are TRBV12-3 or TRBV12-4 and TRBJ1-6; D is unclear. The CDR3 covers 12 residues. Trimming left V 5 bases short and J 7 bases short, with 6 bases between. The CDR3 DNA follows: TGTGCCAGCAGTCCTCAGAATTCACCCCTCCACTTT. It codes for CASSPQNSPLHF.

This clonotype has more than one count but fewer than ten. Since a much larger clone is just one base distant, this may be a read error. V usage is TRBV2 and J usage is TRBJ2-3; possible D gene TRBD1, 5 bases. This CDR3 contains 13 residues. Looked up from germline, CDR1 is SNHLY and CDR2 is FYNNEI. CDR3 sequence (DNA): TGTGCCAGCCTAGGGGATAACACAGATACGCAGTGTTTT. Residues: CASLGDNTDTQCF.

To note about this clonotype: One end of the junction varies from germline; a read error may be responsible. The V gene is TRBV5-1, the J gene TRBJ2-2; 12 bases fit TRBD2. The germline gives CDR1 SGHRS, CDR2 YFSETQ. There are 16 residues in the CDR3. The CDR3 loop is CASSFTSGRIVGELVF. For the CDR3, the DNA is TGCGCCAGCAGCTTCACTAGCGGGAGGATCGTCGGGGAGCTGGTTTTT.

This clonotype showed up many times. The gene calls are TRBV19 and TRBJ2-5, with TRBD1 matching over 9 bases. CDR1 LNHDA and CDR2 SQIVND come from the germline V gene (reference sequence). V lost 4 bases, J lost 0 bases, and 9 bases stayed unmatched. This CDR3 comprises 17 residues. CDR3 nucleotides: TGTGCCAGTAGTAGATCACAGGGGGCGGAATACCAAGAGACCCAGTACTTC. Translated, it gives CASSRSQGAEYQETQYF.

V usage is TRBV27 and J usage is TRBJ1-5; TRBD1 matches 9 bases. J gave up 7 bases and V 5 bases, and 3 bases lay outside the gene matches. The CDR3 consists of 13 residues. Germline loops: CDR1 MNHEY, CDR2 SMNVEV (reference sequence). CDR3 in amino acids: CASSGTGKQPQHF. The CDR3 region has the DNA TGTGCCAGCAGTGGGACAGGGAAGCAGCCCCAGCATTTT.

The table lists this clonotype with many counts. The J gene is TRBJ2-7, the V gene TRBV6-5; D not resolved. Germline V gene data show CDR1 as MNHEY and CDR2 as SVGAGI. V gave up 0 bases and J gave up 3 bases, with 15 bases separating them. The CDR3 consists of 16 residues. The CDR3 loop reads CASSYSSGLKIYEQYF. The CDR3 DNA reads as TGTGCCAGCAGTTACTCGTCAGGCCTGAAGATCTACGAGCAGTACTTC.

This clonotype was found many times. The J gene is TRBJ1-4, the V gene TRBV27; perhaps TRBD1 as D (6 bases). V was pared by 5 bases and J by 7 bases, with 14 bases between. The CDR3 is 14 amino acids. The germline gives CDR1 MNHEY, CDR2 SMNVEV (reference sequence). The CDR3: CASSAQGLFEKLFF. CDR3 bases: TGTGCCAGCAGTGCACAGGGCTTGTTTGAAAAACTGTTTTTT.

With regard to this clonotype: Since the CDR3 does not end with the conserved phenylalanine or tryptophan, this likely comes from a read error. CDR3 in amino acids: CASSQEKTGYYEQYL. The CDR3 coding sequence is TGCGCCAGCAGCCAAGAAAAAACAGGTTACTACGAGCAGTACTTA. The rearrangement links TRBV4-3 to TRBJ2-7; D possibly corresponds to TRBD1 (5 bases). This CDR3 region has 15 residues. The V end was cut by 0 bases, the J end by 3 bases, with 12 bases between. The germline gives CDR1 LGHNA, CDR2 YSLEER.

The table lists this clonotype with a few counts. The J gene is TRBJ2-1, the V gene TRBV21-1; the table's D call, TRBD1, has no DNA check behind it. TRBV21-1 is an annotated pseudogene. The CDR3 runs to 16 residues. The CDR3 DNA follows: TGTGCCAGCAGCCAACGGAGACAGCGACCCTACAATGAGCAGTTCTTC. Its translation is CASSQRRQRPYNEQFF.

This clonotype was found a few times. CDR3 in DNA: TGTGCCAGCAGCCATAGCGGGAGTAAGGGAGAGACCCAGTACTTC. This gives the protein CASSHSGSKGETQYF. V gene TRBV7-3 combines with J gene TRBJ2-5; TRBD2 matches 9 bases. The CDR3 covers 15 residues. CDR1 and CDR2 (germline): SGHTA, FQGTGA. V lost 5 bases to trimming and J lost 4 bases; unmatched junction nucleotides: 8.